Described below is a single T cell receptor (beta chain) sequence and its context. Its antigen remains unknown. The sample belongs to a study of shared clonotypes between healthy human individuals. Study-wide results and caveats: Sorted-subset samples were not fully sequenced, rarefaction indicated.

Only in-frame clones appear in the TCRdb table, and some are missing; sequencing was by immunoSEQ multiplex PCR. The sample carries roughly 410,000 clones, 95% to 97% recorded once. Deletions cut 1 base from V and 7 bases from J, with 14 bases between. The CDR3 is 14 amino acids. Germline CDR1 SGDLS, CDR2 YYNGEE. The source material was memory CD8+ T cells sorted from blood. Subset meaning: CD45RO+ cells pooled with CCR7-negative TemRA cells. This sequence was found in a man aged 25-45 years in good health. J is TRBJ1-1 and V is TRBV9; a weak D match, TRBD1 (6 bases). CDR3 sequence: CASSVSYWTDEAFF. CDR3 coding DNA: TGTGCCAGCAGCGTATCCTACTGGACAGATGAAGCTTTCTTT.